Presented here are 32 T cell receptor beta chains from one specimen sequenced in a study of T cell responses to AZD1222 COVID-19 vaccine (dated by TCRdb to the early 2020s). The time point label corresponds to: baseline before first vaccination. Library creation used the immunoSEQ multiplex PCR assay. This is the immuneACCESS table as TCRdb keeps it, with only in-frame sequences that have V and J called. A part of the clones is gone; compared with another copy, unresolved V genes explain less than half, and the rest is unexplained. Within this sample are tens of thousands of clones, with about four fifths of them counted one time only. The ten largest clones add up to over 5% of the sample. The source was peripheral blood, collected on day 0 of AZD1222 vaccination. Receptors originate from an adult in good health.

The rearrangement uses TRBV4-1 and TRBJ2-3, with unresolved D. CDR3 length: 13 amino acids. V dropped 2 bases and J dropped 2 bases, with 5 bases sitting between them. Looked up from germline, CDR1 is MGHRA and CDR2 is YSYEKL. DNA for the CDR3: TGCGCCAGCAGCCAAAAAGCCACAGATACGCAGTATTTT. It codes for CASSQKATDTQYF.

J is TRBJ1-1 and V is TRBV11-3, with D possibly matching TRBD1 (6 bases). Trimming stripped 2 bases from V and 4 bases from J, with 8 bases between. Germline V CDR1 and CDR2: SGHNT, YENEEA. The CDR3 extends over 13 amino acids. In DNA, the CDR3 is TGTGCCAGCAGCTTACCCAGGGGCACTGAAGCTTTCTTT. It encodes CASSLPRGTEAFF.

The chain has TRBV4-2 and TRBJ2-7; 7 bases fit TRBD1. From germline, CDR1 is LGHNA and CDR2 YNFKEQ. V shed 4 bases, J shed 5 bases, and the junction held 11 bases outside the gene matches. The CDR3 spans 15 residues. The CDR3 region is CASSPRQGTPNEQYF. CDR3 sequence (DNA): TGTGCCAGCAGCCCTAGACAGGGAACCCCCAACGAGCAGTACTTC.

The chain is built from TRBV4-2 and TRBJ1-2, with 9 bases identical to TRBD1. CDR3 length: 18 residues. V lost 4 bases and J lost 2; bases outside the gene matches: 14. The V gene's germline CDR1 is LGHNA and CDR2 YNFKEQ. The CDR3, as DNA: TGTGCCAGCAGCCTAGAGGGACAGGGAAGAGGAGGGAACTATGGCTACACCTTC. This encodes CASSLEGQGRGGNYGYTF.

This chain uses TRBV6-5 with TRBJ1-2; D gene uncertain. Per germline, CDR1 MNHEY and CDR2 SVGAGI. CDR3 length: 14 residues. The ends were cut back, 0 bases at V and 4 bases at J, with 9 bases in the middle. The CDR3 spells CASSYSNSRYGYTF. Here the CDR3 DNA reads TGTGCCAGCAGTTACTCGAACAGTCGCTATGGCTACACCTTC.

The rearrangement links TRBV7-2 to TRBJ2-2; D ambiguous. V was trimmed by 4 bases and J by 0 bases, leaving 12 bases between them. This CDR3 region has 16 residues. Germline CDR1 SGHTA, CDR2 FQGNSA. CDR3 bases: TGTGCCAGCAGCTCCCCGGCCTGGCCGAACACCGGGGAGCTGTTTTTT. It yields the protein CASSSPAWPNTGELFF.

This clone was counted once. The DNA of the CDR3 is TGTGCCAGCAGCGTAGACGATGCTGGGGCCAACGTCCTGACTTTC. Its translation is CASSVDDAGANVLTF. The J gene is TRBJ2-6, the V gene TRBV9, with D hard to call. Per the germline V gene, CDR1 is SGDLS and CDR2 is YYNGEE. The V end was cut by 0 bases, the J end by 2 bases, with 6 bases between. The CDR3 spans 15 residues.

The gene calls are TRBV6-5 and TRBJ1-2; 7 bases map to TRBD1. Unmatched junction bases numbered 4, after V lost 2 bases and J lost 1 base. The CDR3 runs 15 residues. Germline V gene data show CDR1 as MNHEY and CDR2 as SVGAGI. CDR3 protein: CASSYGDRLNYGYTF. The CDR3 DNA reads TGTGCCAGCAGTTACGGGGACAGACTTAACTATGGCTACACCTTC.

The gene calls are TRBV7-9 and TRBJ2-6, with no clear D. V lost 5 bases and J 2 bases, leaving 16 bases between the germline ends. The CDR3 spans 17 residues. Germline loops: CDR1 SEHNR, CDR2 FQNEAQ (reference sequence). The DNA for the CDR3 is TGTGCCAGCAGCCCCCCCGAACAATTAACTGGGGCCAACGTCCTGACTTTC. It yields the protein CASSPPEQLTGANVLTF.

This chain connects TRBV6-5 to TRBJ1-2; no clear D. With 0 bases removed from V and 4 bases from J, the gap between germline ends came to 6 bases. This CDR3 spans 13 amino acids. Germline V CDR1 and CDR2: MNHEY, SVGAGI. CDR3 protein: CASSYSPTYGYTF. CDR3 bases: TGTGCCAGCAGTTACTCACCCACCTATGGCTACACCTTC.

The CDR3 DNA reads TGTGCCAGCAGCGTAGAAGCGGGGGGGTCCCACGAGCAGTACTTC. This translates into CASSVEAGGSHEQYF. V gene TRBV9 combines with J gene TRBJ2-7; 10 bases agree with TRBD2. V was pared by 0 bases and J by 5 bases, with 5 bases of the junction left unmatched. The CDR3 runs 15 residues. Germline CDR1 and CDR2: SGDLS and YYNGEE.

This chain uses TRBV7-2 with TRBJ2-1, with TRBD2 identical over 8 bases. The J segment lost 2 bases and the V segment lost 5 bases, leaving 5 bases of the junction unmatched. The CDR3 covers 15 residues. CDR1 and CDR2 from the germline V gene are SGHTA and FQGNSA. As DNA, the CDR3 is TGTGCCAGCAGCACAACTAGCGGTCCCTACAATGAGCAGTTCTTC. Protein sequence: CASSTTSGPYNEQFF.

The rearrangement joins TRBV5-6 to TRBJ2-2; D is ambiguous. V dropped 0 bases and J dropped 3 bases, with 12 bases sitting between them. The germline CDR1 and CDR2 sequences are SGHDT and YYEEEE. This CDR3 has 16 amino acids. The CDR3 region has the DNA TGTGCCAGCAGCTTGGCCTCGGGTCAGGACACCGGGGAGCTGTTTTTT. Translated, it gives CASSLASGQDTGELFF.

The J gene is TRBJ2-6, the V gene TRBV7-2, with D possibly TRBD2 on 6 matching bases. Germline V gene data show CDR1 as SGHTA and CDR2 as FQGNSA. With 0 bases removed from V and 1 base from J, the gap between germline ends came to 7 bases. The CDR3 length is 16 residues. The CDR3, as DNA: TGTGCCAGCAGCTTAGCGGCGGGGTCTGGGGCCAACGTCCTGACTTTC. Translation gives CASSLAAGSGANVLTF.

The V call is TRBV4-1, the J call TRBJ2-7; D call uncertain. The CDR3 length is 15 residues. CDR1 is MGHRA and CDR2 is YSYEKL in the germline V gene. Between the trimmed V and J ends, which lost 4 bases and 6 bases, there was a span of 19 bases. CDR3 coding DNA: TGCGCCAGCAGCCCTATAAGGAACAGTGCCGCCGAGCAGTACTTC. Protein sequence: CASSPIRNSAAEQYF.

In its sample, this clone was seen a few times. The rearrangement joins TRBV3-1 (or the pseudogene TRBV3-2) to TRBJ1-1; no definite D call. Germline values: CDR1 LGHDT, CDR2 YNNKEL (reference sequence). The CDR3 has 14 amino acids. Trimming shortened V by 1 base and J by 4 bases, and 10 bases separated the two germline ends. As DNA, the CDR3 is TGTGCCAGCAGCCAAGGGGGAAGTGGCACTGAAGCTTTCTTT. It encodes CASSQGGSGTEAFF.

The rearrangement uses TRBV11-3 and TRBJ1-6, with 7 bases lining up with TRBD1. CDR1 SGHNT and CDR2 YENEEA come from the germline V gene. This CDR3 spans 17 amino acids. J lost 2 bases, V lost 5 bases, and 9 bases had no gene match. CDR3 in amino acids: CASSPTRQGAYNSPLHF. The CDR3 nucleotides read TGTGCCAGCAGCCCTACCCGACAGGGCGCCTATAATTCACCCCTCCACTTT.

Here the CDR3 DNA reads TGTGCCAGCAGCTTAGCCTCATCCTACGAGCAGTACTTC. This sequence encodes CASSLASSYEQYF. The genes are TRBV7-2 and TRBJ2-7; no firm D call. The germline gives CDR1 SGHTA, CDR2 FQGNSA. The CDR3 length is 13 residues. Trimming pared 0 bases from V and 1 base from J, leaving 4 bases between.

The genes are TRBV27 and TRBJ1-2; the match to TRBD1 covers 8 bases. CDR3 length: 14 residues. The germline V gene has CDR1 MNHEY and CDR2 SMNVEV (reference sequence). The V gene end was trimmed by 6 bases and the J gene end by 7 bases; junction bases not matched to a gene: 10. CDR3 sequence: CASRITQGAPGYTF. CDR3 bases: TGTGCCAGCAGAATCACTCAGGGGGCTCCTGGCTACACCTTC.

The CDR3 here is CASSLYGGGNYGYTF. The CDR3 DNA reads as TGTGCCAGCAGTTTATATGGGGGAGGAAACTATGGCTACACCTTC. This chain joins TRBV28 and TRBJ1-2, with a possible D match to TRBD1 (5 bases). The germline V gene encodes CDR1 MDHEN and CDR2 SYDVKM. Trimming shortened V by 1 base and J by 2 bases, and 11 bases separated the two germline ends. The CDR3 has 15 amino acids.

The V gene is TRBV30, the J gene TRBJ2-2; D is possibly TRBD1 or TRBD2 (5 bases each). Per the germline V gene, CDR1 is GTSNPN and CDR2 is SVGIG (reference sequence). The CDR3 consists of 10 residues. The V and J ends lost 8 bases and 4 bases respectively, with 5 bases between them. CDR3 in amino acids: CAGGTGELFF. The CDR3 region has the DNA TGTGCCGGGGGCACCGGGGAGCTGTTTTTT. Full variable domain (remainder filled in from reference TRBV30 and TRBJ2-2): SQTIHQWPATLVQPVGSPLSLECTVEGTSNPNLYWYRQAAGRGLQLLFYSVGIGQISSEVPQNLSASRPQDRQFILSSKKLLLSDSGFYLCAGGTGELFFGEGSRLTVL.

The chain links TRBV5-4 to TRBJ2-5; 9 nucleotides agree with TRBD1. V was clipped by 2 bases and J by 5 bases; unmatched bases: 10. Germline assignment: CDR1 SGHNT and CDR2 YYREEE (reference sequence). This CDR3 has 16 amino acids. CDR3 region: CASSLNTGGAGETQYF. The CDR3 DNA reads as TGTGCCAGCAGCTTAAACACAGGGGGCGCGGGCGAGACCCAGTACTTC. Combining the CDR3 with reference TRBV5-4 and TRBJ2-5 gives the whole variable domain ETGVTQSPTHLIKTRGQQVTLRCSSQSGHNTVSWYQQALGQGPQFIFQYYREEENGRGNFPPRFSGLQFPNYSSELNVNALELDDSALYLCASSLNTGGAGETQYFGPGTRLLVL.

The V gene is TRBV18, the J gene TRBJ1-2, with D perhaps TRBD1 (5 bases). CDR1 and CDR2 (germline): KGHSH, LQKENI. Trimming removed 3 bases from V and 4 bases from J, with 12 bases in between. This CDR3 spans 14 amino acids. The CDR3 protein is CASSPTEHLYGYTF. The DNA for the CDR3 is TGTGCCAGCTCACCGACAGAGCACCTCTATGGCTACACCTTC.

V and J are TRBV11-3 and TRBJ2-5; D is undetermined. The CDR3 has 13 amino acids. The ends were cut back, 0 bases at V and 7 bases at J, with 9 bases in the middle. CDR1 and CDR2 (germline): SGHNT, YENEEA. The chain's CDR3 is CASSLEGGATQYF. CDR3 nucleotides: TGTGCCAGCAGCTTAGAGGGTGGTGCGACCCAGTACTTC.

The chain couples TRBV6-2 or TRBV6-3 to TRBJ1-2, with D possibly being TRBD1 (6 bases). The ends were cut back, 6 bases at V and 8 bases at J, with 22 bases in the middle. Per germline, CDR1 MNHEY and CDR2 SVGEGT. CDR3 length: 15 amino acids. The CDR3 nucleotides read TGTGCCAGCAGCCCTTCCACAGGGCAAAAGGGAGGCTACACCTTC. Translation: CASSPSTGQKGGYTF.

The chain is built from TRBV28 and TRBJ1-2; possibly TRBD1 for D (6 bases). This CDR3 has 13 amino acids. V was trimmed by 2 bases and J by 8 bases, leaving 12 bases between them. Germline CDR1 is MDHEN and CDR2 is SYDVKM. DNA for the CDR3: TGTGCCAGCAGTTTAAGGGGGTATGGCGGCTACACCTTC. Amino acids: CASSLRGYGGYTF.

The chain uses TRBV7-6 and TRBJ2-7, with TRBD1 identical over 7 bases. V shed 3 bases, J shed 5 bases, and the junction held 4 bases outside the gene matches. Looked up from germline, CDR1 is SGHVS and CDR2 is FNYEAQ. The CDR3 is 13 amino acids. CDR3 DNA: TGTGCCAGCAGCTTGGCCAGGGGGAACGAGCAGTACTTC. Residues: CASSLARGNEQYF.

The table lists this clone with a few counts. The chain joins TRBV4-2 to TRBJ1-5; 9 positions match TRBD1. This CDR3 has 15 residues. With 5 bases clipped from V and 6 bases from J, the junction kept 8 bases outside the gene matches. The germline V gene has CDR1 LGHNA and CDR2 YNFKEQ. The CDR3 DNA is TGTGCCAGCAGCAGGGACAGGGAAGGGCGTCAGCCCCAGCATTTT. Its protein product is CASSRDREGRQPQHF.

CDR3 amino acids: CASSLAIRPYRGRKDTQYF. As DNA, the CDR3 is TGTGCCAGCAGCTTAGCGATTCGACCTTACAGGGGGCGGAAAGATACGCAGTATTTT. The rearrangement links TRBV11-1 to TRBJ2-3; TRBD1 agrees at 9 bases. J lost 5 bases, V lost 0 bases, and 15 bases had no gene match. CDR1 SGHAT and CDR2 FQDESV come from the germline V gene (reference sequence). The CDR3 runs to 19 residues.

The V and J genes are TRBV7-7 and TRBJ2-5; the match to TRBD1 covers 8 bases. The CDR3 extends over 16 amino acids. The V gene end was trimmed by 3 bases and the J gene end by 3 bases; junction bases not matched to a gene: 9. Germline assignment: CDR1 SSHAT and CDR2 FNYEAQ (reference sequence). The CDR3 loop reads CASSFGTGFGEETQYF. The CDR3 DNA sequence: TGTGCCAGCAGCTTTGGGACAGGTTTCGGCGAAGAGACCCAGTACTTC. The entire variable domain, with the rest obtained from reference TRBV7-7 and TRBJ2-5, is as follows: GAGVSQSPRYKVTKRGQDVTLRCDPISSHATLYWYQQALGQGPEFLTYFNYEAQPDKSGLPSDRFSAERPEGSISTLTIQRTEQRDSAMYRCASSFGTGFGEETQYFGPGTRLLVL.

The genes are TRBV4-1 and TRBJ2-7; D gene uncertain. This CDR3 is built from 15 residues. Germline V CDR1 and CDR2: MGHRA, YSYEKL. Deletions cut 0 bases from V and 0 bases from J, with 9 bases between. CDR3 in amino acids: CASSQDTASSYEQYF. DNA of the CDR3: TGCGCCAGCAGCCAAGATACAGCTAGCTCCTACGAGCAGTACTTC.

This clone was seen only once. The J gene is TRBJ1-2, the V gene TRBV19, with TRBD1 identical over 7 bases. The CDR3 is 13 amino acids. Per the germline V gene, CDR1 is LNHDA and CDR2 is SQIVND (reference sequence). The V gene end was trimmed by 10 bases and the J gene end by 5 bases; junction bases not matched to a gene: 10. This CDR3 is CATGGGVRYGYTF. CDR3 bases: TGTGCCACCGGAGGGGGCGTGAGATATGGCTACACCTTC. Supplemented by reference TRBV19 and TRBJ1-2, the full variable domain reads DGGITQSPKYLFRKEGQNVTLSCEQNLNHDAMYWYRQDPGQGLRLIYYSQIVNDFQKGDIAEGYSVSREKKESFPLTVTSAQKNPTAFYLCATGGGVRYGYTFGSGTRLTVV.